The 13 T cell receptor beta chains listed next were all sequenced from one sample in a study of shared clonotypes between healthy human individuals. Libraries were prepared by immunoSEQ multiplex PCR; TCRdb keeps only in-frame clonotypes and omits some of them. The table includes roughly 2 million clones, around 95% detected once. The sequenced sample consisted of naive CD4+ T cells sorted from blood. Documented subset: CD45RA+ positively selected. Receptors were obtained from a man between 18 and 35 years old in good health.

V gene TRBV19 combines with J gene TRBJ1-1; D remains unclear. The CDR3 spans 13 residues. V gave up 5 bases and J gave up 1 base, with 8 bases separating them. Germline V lookup: CDR1 LNHDA, CDR2 SQIVND (reference sequence). Here the CDR3 DNA reads TGTGCCAGTAGTCTCGCCGGGAACACTGAAGCTTTCTTT. Translation gives CASSLAGNTEAFF.

The CDR3, as DNA: TGCGCCAGCAGCTTGGTGGGTCGCACTGAAGCTTTCTTT. It encodes CASSLVGRTEAFF. The chain employs TRBV5-1 and TRBJ1-1; D unclear. Germline V gives CDR1 SGHRS, CDR2 YFSETQ. V was clipped by 0 bases and J by 4 bases, with 7 bases between them. This CDR3 region has 13 residues.

The chain couples TRBV19 to TRBJ2-2; 8 positions match TRBD2. There are 16 residues in the CDR3. Trimming at V came to 7 bases and at J to 0 bases, leaving 7 bases not matched to a gene. Germline CDR1 reads LNHDA; CDR2 reads SQIVND (reference sequence). CDR3 nucleotides: TGTGCCAGTAACTTCGGACTAGCCGCGAACACCGGGGAGCTGTTTTTT. Protein sequence: CASNFGLAANTGELFF.

Concerning this clone: Other nucleotide sequences from this sample produce the same CDR3. The V gene is TRBV5-1, the J gene TRBJ2-3; D is undetermined. The CDR3 is 14 residues long. The V end was cut by 3 bases, the J end by 0 bases, with 8 bases between. Germline V gene sequence: CDR1 SGHRS, CDR2 YFSETQ. This CDR3 is CASSSQASTDTQYF. The CDR3, as DNA: TGCGCCAGCAGCTCTCAGGCTAGCACAGATACGCAGTATTTT.

The V gene is TRBV5-1, the J gene TRBJ1-5; D not certain. Looked up from germline, CDR1 is SGHRS and CDR2 is YFSETQ. This CDR3 has 14 residues. Trimming cost V 0 bases and J 5 bases, with 9 bases left between them. CDR3 sequence reads: CASSLEGAHQPQHF. DNA of the CDR3: TGCGCCAGCAGCTTGGAGGGAGCACATCAGCCCCAGCATTTT.

The chain carries TRBV30 and TRBJ1-4; D gene uncertain. The V gene's germline CDR1 is GTSNPN and CDR2 SVGIG (reference sequence). This CDR3 spans 15 amino acids. The V gene lost 0 bases and the J gene lost 0 bases, with 8 bases spanning the gap. The CDR3 region is CAWSVQVTTNEKLFF. The CDR3 region has the DNA TGTGCCTGGAGTGTTCAGGTGACAACTAATGAAAAACTGTTTTTT.

This clone was counted only a few times. This chain joins TRBV7-9 and TRBJ1-1; no clear D. There are 13 residues in the CDR3. V gave up 5 bases and J gave up 1 base, with 8 bases separating them. The germline V gene has CDR1 SEHNR and CDR2 FQNEAQ (reference sequence). The CDR3 DNA is TGTGCCAGCAGCCACGAGGGGAACACTGAAGCTTTCTTT. It specifies CASSHEGNTEAFF. Full variable domain (missing parts from reference TRBV7-9 and TRBJ1-1): DTGVSQNPRHKITKRGQNVTFRCDPISEHNRLYWYRQTLGQGPEFLTYFQNEAQLEKSRLLSDRFSAERPKGSFSTLEIQRTEQGDSAMYLCASSHEGNTEAFFGQGTRLTVV.

The chain has TRBV5-3 and TRBJ1-2; D not resolved. TRBV5-3 is assigned to the ORF class and has an uncertain function. Trimming cost V 3 bases and J 3 bases, with 15 bases left between them. The CDR3 runs 15 residues. DNA of the CDR3: TGTGCCAGAAGCTACCCCCGGGAGAACTACTATGGCTACACCTTC. Its protein product is CARSYPRENYYGYTF.

The rearrangement uses TRBV9 and TRBJ2-3; possibly TRBD1 or TRBD2 for D (5 bases each). V lost 3 bases and J 0 bases, leaving 17 bases between the germline ends. This CDR3 comprises 17 residues. Germline V gives CDR1 SGDLS, CDR2 YYNGEE. CDR3 DNA sequence: TGTGCCAGCAGCGGTTGGGGCGCGGGTAGGAGCACAGATACGCAGTATTTT. Translation gives CASSGWGAGRSTDTQYF.

This chain uses TRBV6-5 with TRBJ2-7; weak D call: TRBD1 (7 bases). Germline CDR1 reads MNHEY; CDR2 reads SVGAGI. The length of the CDR3 is 13 residues. Trimming stripped 7 bases from V and 3 bases from J, with 13 bases between. CDR3 coding DNA: TGTGCCAGCACCCGCGGGGACAGCTACGAGCAGTACTTC. It is translated as CASTRGDSYEQYF.

This clone occurred once. J is TRBJ2-1 and V is TRBV11-2; D unclear. This CDR3 is 15 amino acids long. Germline-derived CDR1 and CDR2 are SGHAT and FQNNGV. Trimming removed 3 bases from V and 6 bases from J, with 15 bases in between. DNA of the CDR3: TGTGCCAGCAGCTTGAGGCTCTCCGGGCTCAATGAGCAGTTCTTC. This gives the protein CASSLRLSGLNEQFF.

The chain couples TRBV10-3 to TRBJ1-1, with D maybe TRBD1 (6 bases). The germline V gene encodes CDR1 ENHRY and CDR2 SYGVKD. The CDR3 has 12 amino acids. Between the trimmed V and J ends, which lost 11 bases and 6 bases, there was a span of 16 bases. The CDR3 region is CASGVTLAEAFF. DNA for the CDR3: TGTGCCTCAGGGGTAACTCTAGCTGAAGCTTTCTTT.

This clone has only a few counts. The chain combines TRBV6-1 with TRBJ2-2; 10 bases line up with TRBD1. The CDR3 runs to 14 residues. Looked up from germline, CDR1 is MNHNS and CDR2 is SASEGT. V shed 8 bases and J 3 bases; nucleotides not matched to a gene: 3. This chain's CDR3 is CASRQGADTGELFF. CDR3 DNA sequence: TGTGCCAGCCGACAGGGGGCCGACACCGGGGAGCTGTTTTTT.